A single sample gave rise to the 19 T cell receptor beta chains below, sequenced in a study of T cells in Graves' hyperthyroidism and ophthalmopathy. TCR beta CDR3 sequences were amplified from RNA transcripts. Primed by the HTBI set, a first-round RT-PCR was run on the TCR CDR3. TCRdb recomputed calls from the multiplex PCR reads with MiXCR, one row per CDR3 protein. Here the sample spans some 550,000 distinct CDR3 sequences, less than 25% being singletons. What was sequenced was blood. Receptor source: a man aged 18 to 29 with Graves' hyperthyroidism.

The chain joins TRBV5-1 to TRBJ1-5; 10 nucleotides agree with TRBD1. After removal of 1 base from V and 2 bases from J, the junction contained 9 bases not matched to a gene. The CDR3 length is 18 residues. In germline, CDR1 is SGHRS, CDR2 YFSETQ. The CDR3 is CASSLNKTGGGGNQPQHF. CDR3 sequence (DNA): TGCGCCAGCAGCTTGAATAAGACAGGGGGCGGGGGCAATCAGCCCCAGCATTTT.

This clonotype has a handful of counts. This chain connects TRBV2 to TRBJ2-5, with TRBD2 identical over 13 bases. J was trimmed by 1 base and V by 4 bases; bases with no gene match: 9. The germline CDR1 and CDR2 sequences are SNHLY and FYNNEI. The CDR3 extends over 18 amino acids. CDR3 nucleotides: TGTGCCAGCAGTGGCGGACTAGCGGGGGCTGCCAGCCAAGAGACCCAGTACTTC. Protein: CASSGGLAGAASQETQYF.

Many counts were recorded for this clonotype. This chain connects TRBV27 to TRBJ1-3; tentatively, D is TRBD1 (5 bases). Germline V CDR1 and CDR2: MNHEY, SMNVEV (reference sequence). This CDR3 spans 14 amino acids. The V end was cut by 4 bases, the J end by 4 bases, with 11 bases between. CDR3 loop: CASSSQGDGNTIYF. As DNA, the CDR3 is TGTGCCAGCAGTTCACAAGGGGACGGAAACACCATATATTTT.

This rearrangement joins TRBV5-1 to TRBJ2-2; tentative D call: TRBD1 (7 bases). Trimming shortened V by 3 bases and J by 4 bases, and 10 bases separated the two germline ends. Germline V gives CDR1 SGHRS, CDR2 YFSETQ. The CDR3 length is 14 residues. CDR3 region: CASSWQGGTGELFF. DNA of the CDR3: TGCGCCAGCAGCTGGCAGGGGGGCACCGGGGAGCTGTTTTTT.

There are many counts of this clonotype. The CDR3 DNA reads TGTGCCAGTAGAGACAGTTGGGGGACTGAAGCTTTCTTT. It encodes CASRDSWGTEAFF. The V gene is TRBV19, the J gene TRBJ1-1; perhaps TRBD1 as D (5 bases). Germline CDR1 reads LNHDA; CDR2 reads SQIVND (reference sequence). The CDR3 is 13 amino acids. V shed 6 bases and J shed 5 bases, with 13 bases lying between them.

The rearrangement uses TRBV28 and TRBJ2-7; 14 bases are shared with TRBD2. Germline V gene data show CDR1 as MDHEN and CDR2 as SYDVKM. The CDR3 length is 17 residues. J lost 1 base, V lost 5 bases, and 7 bases had no gene match. DNA for the CDR3: TGTGCCAGCAGTGCGGGACTAGCGGGGGTAGGATCCTACGAGCAGTACTTC. Protein sequence: CASSAGLAGVGSYEQYF.

The chain carries TRBV28 and TRBJ2-4; D uncertain. V lost 6 bases and J lost 11, with 17 bases in between. Germline lookup yields CDR1 MDHEN and CDR2 SYDVKM. The CDR3 sequence is 13 residues long. The CDR3: CASSLSLNGLQYF. The DNA of the CDR3 is TGTGCCAGCAGCTTAAGCCTAAACGGCCTTCAGTACTTC.

There are many counts of this clonotype. The chain couples TRBV15 to TRBJ2-5; 7 nucleotides match TRBD1. This CDR3 contains 13 residues. Germline values: CDR1 LNHNV, CDR2 YYDKDF (reference sequence). V lost 5 bases to trimming and J lost 3 bases; unmatched junction nucleotides: 3. The CDR3 loop reads CATSEGQKETQYF. In DNA form, the CDR3 reads TGTGCCACCAGCGAGGGACAGAAAGAGACCCAGTACTTC.

The sample holds many counts of this clonotype. The gene calls are TRBV6-5 and TRBJ1-5; TRBD1 matches 7 bases. From germline, CDR1 is MNHEY and CDR2 SVGAGI. This CDR3 contains 17 residues. With V trimmed by 2 bases and J by 6 bases, 13 bases remained unmatched. In DNA form, the CDR3 reads TGTGCCAGCAGTTACGGCGACATACAGGGGACTACTCAGCCCCAGCATTTT. This encodes CASSYGDIQGTTQPQHF.

This clonotype was found a few times. The CDR3 DNA follows: TGCGCCAGCAGCCCCCGGGGCAGCCTCAGCGCTGAAGCTTTCTTT. Translated, it gives CASSPRGSLSAEAFF. The rearrangement uses TRBV5-1 and TRBJ1-1, with D maybe TRBD1 (5 bases). Trimming removed 4 bases at V and 6 bases at J, with 19 bases between. This CDR3 contains 15 residues. Germline V CDR1 and CDR2: SGHRS, YFSETQ.

This clonotype showed up just a few times. The rearrangement links TRBV6-5 to TRBJ1-1; 8 bases are shared with TRBD1. Trimming removed 1 base from V and 4 bases from J; junction bases left unmatched: 5. This CDR3 region has 15 residues. CDR1 and CDR2 from the germline V gene are MNHEY and SVGAGI. This CDR3 reads CASSYLTGVGTEAFF. The CDR3, as DNA: TGTGCCAGCAGTTACTTGACAGGGGTCGGCACTGAAGCTTTCTTT.

The chain has TRBV12-3 or TRBV12-4 and TRBJ1-5, with D perhaps TRBD1 (5 bases). Trimming took 0 bases from V and 5 from J, leaving 14 bases between them. The CDR3 runs 16 residues. The CDR3 region has the DNA TGTGCCAGCAGTTTAGCGCTCGGGGGTTGGGATCAGCCCCAGCATTTT. Translation: CASSLALGGWDQPQHF.

The chain recombines TRBV4-1 with TRBJ1-1; possibly TRBD1 for D (5 bases). Trimming stripped 8 bases from V and 5 bases from J, with 18 bases between. Germline CDR1 MGHRA, CDR2 YSYEKL. This CDR3 comprises 14 residues. The CDR3, as DNA: TGCGCCAGCTTAGGATGGCGGGGGAGAACTGAAGCTTTCTTT. This encodes CASLGWRGRTEAFF.

This clonotype was recorded many times. The chain joins TRBV27 to TRBJ1-3; D remains ambiguous. V dropped 2 bases and J dropped 0 bases, with 5 bases sitting between them. CDR1 and CDR2 from the germline V gene are MNHEY and SMNVEV (reference sequence). This CDR3 has 14 amino acids. For the CDR3, the DNA is TGTGCCAGCAGTTTAACACCCTCTGGAAACACCATATATTTT. It yields the protein CASSLTPSGNTIYF.

The rearrangement links TRBV5-1 to TRBJ2-7; 14 bases are a match to TRBD2. Germline values: CDR1 SGHRS, CDR2 YFSETQ. The CDR3 is 18 residues long. V lost 4 bases and J lost 1; bases outside the gene matches: 10. Written as DNA, the CDR3 is TGCGCCAGCAGCCCCGGGACTAGCGGGAGAGTTCGGTCCTACGAGCAGTACTTC. This gives the protein CASSPGTSGRVRSYEQYF.

Concerning this clonotype itself: The junction and the germline gene differ at one end; a read error may be behind it. The rearrangement links TRBV18 to TRBJ2-5; the D is unclear. The CDR3 has 14 residues. Germline V gene sequence: CDR1 KGHSH, CDR2 LQKENI. In DNA form, the CDR3 reads TGTGCCAGCGAAGATAATTCGGGTCAAGATACCCAGTACTTC. Its translation is CASEDNSGQDTQYF.

There are many counts of this clonotype. The chain recombines TRBV6-4 with TRBJ1-5, with D unclear. CDR1 MRHNA and CDR2 SNTAGT come from the germline V gene. The CDR3 length is 17 residues. V lost 7 bases and J lost 2, with 21 bases in between. DNA of the CDR3: TGTGCCAGCATTCCTTCTGTTGGAGGGTTTGGCAATCAGCCCCAGCATTTT. Residues: CASIPSVGGFGNQPQHF.

This clonotype has only a few counts. Given a much more abundant clone one base away, this may be a read error. The rearrangement uses TRBV6-2 or TRBV6-3 and TRBJ1-3; D gene unclear. CDR1 is MNHEY and CDR2 is SVGEGT in the germline V gene. Trimming removed 5 bases from V and 0 bases from J, with 8 bases in between. This CDR3 contains 14 residues. Written as DNA, the CDR3 is TGTGCCAGCAGTCAACTGATCTCTGGAAACACCATATATTTT. As protein: CASSQLISGNTIYF.

This clonotype has a count of ten or more. The chain joins TRBV2 to TRBJ1-2, with D possibly being TRBD1 (5 bases). The CDR3 sequence is 15 residues long. Deletions cut 4 bases from V and 1 base from J, with 13 bases between. The germline V gene has CDR1 SNHLY and CDR2 FYNNEI. As DNA, the CDR3 is TGTGCCAGCAGTGGCCTGGACACTATTAACTATGGCTACACCTTC. Its protein is CASSGLDTINYGYTF.